This T cell receptor beta chain emerged from a study of blood T cell repertoires in COVID-19. Seattle researchers signed up patients amid active infection and tracked them longitudinally. Original processing methods: For nucleated cells, counts were estimated from reference gene primer amplification. TCRdb's table, derived via immunoSEQ multiplex PCR, lists solely in-frame clones and lacks some. V and J calls and clone size are those listed in that table; D and trimming were worked out from the DNA. The sample holds around 150,000 clones, roughly 82% seen once. The clonotype comes from a middle-aged woman with COVID-19, enrolled during active disease. Sequenced material: peripheral blood.

For the CDR3, the DNA is TGTGCCAGTAGTATCTTGAGTCCCCTAGCGGGAGGGCCCGGGGAGCTGTTTTTT. Protein: CASSILSPLAGGPGELFF. The chain carries TRBV19 and TRBJ2-2; the match to TRBD2 covers 12 bases. The length of the CDR3 is 18 residues. CDR1 and CDR2 (germline): LNHDA, SQIVND (reference sequence). V was clipped by 3 bases and J by 6 bases; unmatched bases: 11.